Included here is one T cell receptor beta chain sequence, with context. The CDR3 spans 14 residues. Trimming took off 4 bases at V and 3 bases at J, with 11 bases between the two ends. Germline assignment: CDR1 SNHLY and CDR2 FYNNEI. This record comes from a study of blood T cells in healthy people across ages. Together with a sample-barcoded 5' primer, a J-beta primer mix was included in a second PCR lasting about 7 to 12 cycles. TCRdb passed the 5' RACE reads through MiXCR, listing each CDR3 protein once. This table holds 1 million to 1.2 million distinct CDR3 sequences, approximately 38% found once.

The sample consisted of blood. The clonotype comes from a man aged 18 to 29 in good health. The rearrangement uses TRBV2 and TRBJ2-3, with no clear D. The CDR3: CASSAPEGTDTQYF. CDR3 coding DNA: TGTGCCAGCAGTGCCCCGGAAGGAACAGATACGCAGTATTTT.